This T cell receptor (beta chain) originates from a study of CD8+ T cells in alopecia areata. About the research overall: Treated patients were given 5 to 10 mg oral tofacitinib twice daily.

CDR1 is SGHNT and CDR2 is YYREEE in the germline V gene (reference sequence). This CDR3 comprises 13 residues. After removal of 3 bases from V and 7 bases from J, the junction contained 2 bases not matched to a gene. Extracted RNA was reverse transcribed, and the resulting cDNA served as sequencing template. Produced via immunoSEQ multiplex PCR; TCRdb's table is partial and in-frame only. This sample yields 100,000 to 150,000 clones, of which around 49% are seen a single time; around 20% belongs to the top ten. It was from PBMCs that CD4+ and CD8+ T cells were sorted. The TCR comes from a human donor with alopecia areata. This specimen consisted of CD8+ T cells sorted from blood, obtained at week 0. The chain couples TRBV5-4 to TRBJ2-1; 9 positions agree with TRBD1. Here the CDR3 DNA reads TGTGCCAGCAGCTGGACAGGGGAAAATGAGCAGTTCTTC. It translates to CASSWTGENEQFF. Based on the CDR3 plus reference TRBV5-4 and TRBJ2-1, the full variable domain is ETGVTQSPTHLIKTRGQQVTLRCSSQSGHNTVSWYQQALGQGPQFIFQYYREEENGRGNFPPRFSGLQFPNYSSELNVNALELDDSALYLCASSWTGENEQFFGPGTRLTVL.